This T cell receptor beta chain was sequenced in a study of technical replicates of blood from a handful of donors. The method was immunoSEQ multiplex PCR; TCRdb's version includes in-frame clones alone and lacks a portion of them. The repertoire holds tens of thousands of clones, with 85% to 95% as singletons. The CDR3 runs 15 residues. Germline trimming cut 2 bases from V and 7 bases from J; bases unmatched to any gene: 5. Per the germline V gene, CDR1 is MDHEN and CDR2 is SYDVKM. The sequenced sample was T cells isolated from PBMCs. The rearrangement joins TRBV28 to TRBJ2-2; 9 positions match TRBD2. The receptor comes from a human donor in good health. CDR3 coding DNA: TGTGCCAGCAGTTTAGCGGGAGGGCTTGGCGGGGAGCTGTTTTTT. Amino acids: CASSLAGGLGGELFF.